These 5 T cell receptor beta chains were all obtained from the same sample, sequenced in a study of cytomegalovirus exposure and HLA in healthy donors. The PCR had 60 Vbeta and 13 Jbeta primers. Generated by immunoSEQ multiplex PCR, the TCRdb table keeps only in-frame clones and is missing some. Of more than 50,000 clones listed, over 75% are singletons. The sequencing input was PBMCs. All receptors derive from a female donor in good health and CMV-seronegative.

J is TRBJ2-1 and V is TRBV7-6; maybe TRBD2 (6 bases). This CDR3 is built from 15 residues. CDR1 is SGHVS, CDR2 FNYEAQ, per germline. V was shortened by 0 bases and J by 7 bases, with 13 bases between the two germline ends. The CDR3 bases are TGTGCCAGCAGCTTAGCTTACGGGAGAGGAAATGAGCAGTTCTTC. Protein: CASSLAYGRGNEQFF.

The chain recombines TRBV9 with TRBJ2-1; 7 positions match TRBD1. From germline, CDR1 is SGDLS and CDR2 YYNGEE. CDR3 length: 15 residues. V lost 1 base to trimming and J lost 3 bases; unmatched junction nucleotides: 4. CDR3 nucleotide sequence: TGTGCCAGCAGCGTATGGGGGACAGACTACAATGAGCAGTTCTTC. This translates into CASSVWGTDYNEQFF.

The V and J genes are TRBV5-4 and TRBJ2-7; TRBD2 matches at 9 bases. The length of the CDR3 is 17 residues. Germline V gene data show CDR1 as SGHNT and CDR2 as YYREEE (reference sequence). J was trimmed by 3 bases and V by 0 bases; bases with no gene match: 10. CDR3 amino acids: CASSLGETSGLLYEQYF. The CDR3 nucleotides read TGTGCCAGCAGCTTGGGAGAGACTAGCGGATTGCTCTACGAGCAGTACTTC.

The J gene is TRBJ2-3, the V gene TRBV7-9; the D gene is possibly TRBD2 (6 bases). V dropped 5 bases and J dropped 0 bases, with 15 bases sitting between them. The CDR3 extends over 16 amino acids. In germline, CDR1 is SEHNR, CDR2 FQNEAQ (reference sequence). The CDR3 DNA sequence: TGTGCCAGCAGCCAGAGTGTTGCGGGGAGCACAGATACGCAGTATTTT. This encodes CASSQSVAGSTDTQYF.

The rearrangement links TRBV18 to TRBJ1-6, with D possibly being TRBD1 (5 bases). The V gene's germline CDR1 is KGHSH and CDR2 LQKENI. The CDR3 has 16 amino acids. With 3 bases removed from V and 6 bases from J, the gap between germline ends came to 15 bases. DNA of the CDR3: TGTGCCAGCTCACCTTCCCCCACGGGGGGTAATTCACCCCTCCACTTT. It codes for CASSPSPTGGNSPLHF.